The source of this T cell receptor beta chain is a study of CD8+ T cells in alopecia areata. About the study: The drug, oral tofacitinib, was given to treated patients at 5 to 10 mg twice daily. The duration of tofacitinib was 6 to 18 months, with 6 months off drug afterward. Findings of the study overall: Lesional tissue from the scalp (especially in alopecia totalis/universalis) showed higher clonality than normal scalp.

About this clone: The antigen remains unidentified.

Trimming removed 5 bases from V and 4 bases from J; junction bases left unmatched: 5. The CDR3 has 15 residues. CDR1 is SGHTA, CDR2 FQGTGA, per germline. cDNA serving as the sequencing template came from extracted, reverse transcribed RNA. The repertoire was sequenced with immunoSEQ multiplex PCR; TCRdb's copy has only in-frame clones and lacks some. The sample lists over 150,000 clones; 50% to 70% were seen once. Material: CD4+ T cells sorted from blood, obtained at week 0. V gene TRBV7-3 combines with J gene TRBJ2-1, with 10 bases identical to TRBD2. The TCR originated in a human donor with alopecia areata. The CDR3 loop is CASSATSGAYNEQFF. The CDR3 region has the DNA TGTGCCAGCAGCGCTACTAGCGGGGCATACAATGAGCAGTTCTTC.